These T cell receptor beta chains were read from a single sample in a study of T-cell memory formation after mild COVID-19. From the 5' RACE reads, TCRdb called clonotypes with MiXCR, one entry per CDR3 protein. Of around 80,000 distinct CDR3 sequences listed, roughly 13% are singletons. Sample: PBMCs or a T cell subset sorted from them (not recorded which). The receptor set was obtained from a man between 18 and 35 years old who had mild COVID-19 (a few samples of this study predate the infection). Cell type and time point are not known. CDR3s include the opening cysteine and the closing phenylalanine or tryptophan. Each record gives: CDR3 DNA, CDR3 protein, J gene, D gene, V gene, clone size. D genes are given only for firm matches. Clone size is given for some rows only: seen once, a few or many times, or a class if the clone is expanded.

DNA: TGTGCCAGCAGCTTATTGCTAGGGCCGAACGGGGCCAACGTCCTGACTTTC
CDR3: CASSLLLGPNGANVLTF
J: TRBJ2-6
D: .
V: TRBV7-6
size: few

DNA: TGTGCCAGCAGTTACCAGGGCTACGAGCAGTACTTC
CDR3: CASSYQGYEQYF
J: TRBJ2-7
D: .
V: TRBV6-5
size: .

DNA: TGTGCCAGTAGTATTGGCAGGAGCATGGATGGCTACACCTTC
CDR3: CASSIGRSMDGYTF
J: TRBJ1-2
D: .
V: TRBV19
size: .

DNA: TGTGCCACCGGGGAAGGGACCGGGGAGCTGTTTTTT
CDR3: CATGEGTGELFF
J: TRBJ2-2
D: .
V: TRBV4-2
size: .

DNA: TGTGCCAGCAGTTGGACAGGGGGAACATCTCTCTATGGCTACACCTTC
CDR3: CASSWTGGTSLYGYTF
J: TRBJ1-2
D: TRBD1
V: TRBV12-3/TRBV12-4
size: .

DNA: TGCGCCAGCAGCTCCCGTCGCGGGGCAAACTATGGCTACACCTTC
CDR3: CASSSRRGANYGYTF
J: TRBJ1-2
D: .
V: TRBV4-1
size: .

DNA: TGCGCCAGCAGCCAAGTTCCCTACAATGAGCAGTTCTTC
CDR3: CASSQVPYNEQFF
J: TRBJ2-1
D: .
V: TRBV4-1
size: .

DNA: TGTGCCAGCAGCCGCGGACAGGGCGTCGGTACGCAGTATTTT
CDR3: CASSRGQGVGTQYF
J: TRBJ2-3
D: TRBD1
V: TRBV28
size: .

DNA: TGTGCCAGCAGCTCTGGCGCGGGGGATGAGCAGTTCTTC
CDR3: CASSSGAGDEQFF
J: TRBJ2-1
D: TRBD2
V: TRBV7-6
size: .

DNA: TGTGCCAGCTCTTGGACAGGGGGCGGTGAGCAGTTCTTC
CDR3: CASSWTGGGEQFF
J: TRBJ2-1
D: TRBD1
V: TRBV18
size: .

DNA: TGTGCCAGCAGCCGTCCCCGGGGGCACTGGGCCAACGTCCTGACTTTC
CDR3: CASSRPRGHWANVLTF
J: TRBJ2-6
D: .
V: TRBV12-3/TRBV12-4
size: many

DNA: TGTGCCAGTAGTATCACAGGGGCCAGAAATCAGCCCCAGCATTTT
CDR3: CASSITGARNQPQHF
J: TRBJ1-5
D: TRBD1
V: TRBV19
size: few

DNA: TGCGCCAGCAGCTTGGCCCCCCGACAGGGAATGAACACTGAAGCTTTCTTT
CDR3: CASSLAPRQGMNTEAFF
J: TRBJ1-1
D: TRBD1
V: TRBV5-1
size: .

DNA: TGTGCCACCAGTGATTTGGGCAACACTGAAGCTTTCTTT
CDR3: CATSDLGNTEAFF
J: TRBJ1-1
D: .
V: TRBV24-1
size: .

DNA: TGCGCCAGCTCCTTCCCGGGACTAGCGGGGGACAATGAGCAGTTCTTC
CDR3: CASSFPGLAGDNEQFF
J: TRBJ2-1
D: TRBD2
V: TRBV5-1
size: few

DNA: TGTGCCACCAGCCGAGCTCCTAGTGGGGGTCAGCCCCAGCATTTT
CDR3: CATSRAPSGGQPQHF
J: TRBJ1-5
D: .
V: TRBV15
size: many

DNA: TGCAGCGTAAGGACAGGGGTCCACGAGCAGTACTTC
CDR3: CSVRTGVHEQYF
J: TRBJ2-7
D: TRBD1
V: TRBV29-1
size: .

DNA: TGTGCCAGCAGCCAGGGGCCCAGCCCCAATGGCTACACCTTC
CDR3: CASSQGPSPNGYTF
J: TRBJ1-2
D: .
V: TRBV7-9
size: .

DNA: TGCGCCAGCAGCCAAGGACAGTCTGAAGCTTTCTTT
CDR3: CASSQGQSEAFF
J: TRBJ1-1
D: .
V: TRBV5-1
size: few

DNA: TGTGCCACCAGTGATTTTCGTGCTAGCACAGATACGCAGTATTTT
CDR3: CATSDFRASTDTQYF
J: TRBJ2-3
D: .
V: TRBV24-1
size: few

DNA: TGTGCCAGCAGCTTATTCTTTATTGGGACCCCCGGCAATGAGCAGTTCTTC
CDR3: CASSLFFIGTPGNEQFF
J: TRBJ2-1
D: .
V: TRBV7-8
size: many

DNA: TGTGCCAGCGCGCTGGGGAGCTACGAGCAGTACTTC
CDR3: CASALGSYEQYF
J: TRBJ2-7
D: .
V: TRBV13
size: .

DNA: TGTGCCAGCATCAACACTCTCCGGGACAGTAATGAAAAACTGTTTTTT
CDR3: CASINTLRDSNEKLFF
J: TRBJ1-4
D: TRBD1
V: TRBV2
size: few

DNA: TGCGCCAGCAGCCAAGCGGGTCGGAGTGCGGACAGGACCAACTCTGGAAACACCATATATTTT
CDR3: CASSQAGRSADRTNSGNTIYF
J: TRBJ1-3
D: TRBD1
V: TRBV4-3
size: .